These T cell receptor beta chains were read from a single sample in a study of shared clonotypes between healthy human individuals. The data were produced by immunoSEQ multiplex PCR, yet TCRdb's version contains in-frame clones alone and is incomplete. The sample yields roughly 2.4 million clones, roughly 95% seen once. The sequencing sample was made of naive CD4+ T cells sorted from blood. The receptors here all came from a man aged 18 to 30 in good health. Both conserved end residues are part of each CDR3. Each record gives: D gene, CDR3 length, clone size, V gene, J gene, CDR3 protein, CDR3 DNA. The D gene is left open where the match is weak. Where a row states a size, it is once, few, many or the class of an expanded clone; other rows omit it.

D gene: -
CDR3 length: 16
clone size: once
V gene: TRBV4-3
J gene: TRBJ2-1
CDR3 protein: CASSQPDWHPLNEQFF
CDR3 DNA: TGCGCCAGCAGCCAACCGGACTGGCACCCCCTCAATGAGCAGTTCTTC

D gene: TRBD2
CDR3 length: 15
clone size: -
V gene: TRBV30
J gene: TRBJ2-3
CDR3 protein: CAWSVLRGSTDTQYF
CDR3 DNA: TGTGCCTGGAGTGTCTTGCGGGGGAGCACAGATACGCAGTATTTT

D gene: -
CDR3 length: 16
clone size: -
V gene: TRBV7-2
J gene: TRBJ2-7
CDR3 protein: CASSFPAGDSSYEQYF
CDR3 DNA: TGTGCCAGCAGCTTTCCTGCAGGGGATAGCTCCTACGAGCAGTACTTC

D gene: TRBD1
CDR3 length: 12
clone size: -
V gene: TRBV30
J gene: TRBJ2-7
CDR3 protein: CAWGQGRHEQYF
CDR3 DNA: TGTGCCTGGGGACAGGGGCGACACGAGCAGTACTTC

D gene: -
CDR3 length: 13
clone size: -
V gene: TRBV9
J gene: TRBJ2-1
CDR3 protein: CASSPRADNEQFF
CDR3 DNA: TGTGCCAGCAGCCCCCGTGCAGACAATGAGCAGTTCTTC

D gene: -
CDR3 length: 16
clone size: -
V gene: TRBV10-3
J gene: TRBJ1-3
CDR3 protein: CAISSQGRSAGNTIYF
CDR3 DNA: TGTGCCATCAGTTCGCAAGGGCGATCGGCCGGAAACACCATATATTTT

D gene: -
CDR3 length: 14
clone size: -
V gene: TRBV25-1
J gene: TRBJ1-1
CDR3 protein: CASSETSLNTEAFF
CDR3 DNA: TGTGCCAGCAGTGAAACGAGCCTGAACACTGAAGCTTTCTTT

D gene: -
CDR3 length: 14
clone size: -
V gene: TRBV18
J gene: TRBJ2-5
CDR3 protein: CASSPGRVQETQYF
CDR3 DNA: TGTGCCAGCTCACCGGGACGGGTCCAAGAGACCCAGTACTTC

D gene: TRBD1
CDR3 length: 14
clone size: -
V gene: TRBV11-3
J gene: TRBJ2-2
CDR3 protein: CASSTGVGTGELFF
CDR3 DNA: TGTGCCAGCAGCACAGGGGTAGGCACCGGGGAGCTGTTTTTT

D gene: TRBD1
CDR3 length: 15
clone size: -
V gene: TRBV6-5
J gene: TRBJ1-4
CDR3 protein: CASSYLTGQNEKLFF
CDR3 DNA: TGTGCCAGCAGTTACTTGACAGGGCAGAATGAAAAACTGTTTTTT

D gene: TRBD2
CDR3 length: 19
clone size: -
V gene: TRBV23-1
J gene: TRBJ2-2
CDR3 protein: CASSQSRTSGGPNTGELFF
CDR3 DNA: TGCGCCAGCAGTCAATCTCGGACTAGCGGGGGACCGAACACCGGGGAGCTGTTTTTT

D gene: -
CDR3 length: 14
clone size: -
V gene: TRBV7-2
J gene: TRBJ1-1
CDR3 protein: CASSSRGLNTEAFF
CDR3 DNA: TGTGCCAGCAGCTCCCGGGGTTTGAACACTGAAGCTTTCTTT

D gene: TRBD1
CDR3 length: 14
clone size: -
V gene: TRBV10-3
J gene: TRBJ2-1
CDR3 protein: CATSDRVNYNEQFF
CDR3 DNA: TGTGCCACCAGTGACAGGGTTAACTACAATGAGCAGTTCTTC

D gene: -
CDR3 length: 15
clone size: -
V gene: TRBV30
J gene: TRBJ2-7
CDR3 protein: CAWSGVSATFSEQYF
CDR3 DNA: TGTGCCTGGAGTGGGGTTAGCGCCACGTTTTCGGAGCAGTACTTC

D gene: -
CDR3 length: 13
clone size: -
V gene: TRBV7-9
J gene: TRBJ1-4
CDR3 protein: CASSFIPNEKLFF
CDR3 DNA: TGTGCCAGCAGCTTCATCCCTAATGAAAAACTGTTTTTT

D gene: TRBD1
CDR3 length: 14
clone size: -
V gene: TRBV6-5
J gene: TRBJ2-7
CDR3 protein: CASSLNRGTGEQYF
CDR3 DNA: TGTGCCAGCAGTTTAAACAGGGGGACGGGGGAGCAGTACTTC

D gene: -
CDR3 length: 13
clone size: -
V gene: TRBV6-5
J gene: TRBJ1-4
CDR3 protein: CASSQLPNEKLFF
CDR3 DNA: TGTGCCAGCAGTCAATTGCCTAATGAAAAACTGTTTTTT

D gene: -
CDR3 length: 13
clone size: -
V gene: TRBV2
J gene: TRBJ1-1
CDR3 protein: CASSLETNTEAFF
CDR3 DNA: TGTGCCAGTAGTCTGGAGACGAACACTGAAGCTTTCTTT

D gene: -
CDR3 length: 14
clone size: -
V gene: TRBV5-1
J gene: TRBJ2-5
CDR3 protein: CASSNRDNQETQYF
CDR3 DNA: TGCGCCAGCTCCAACCGGGACAACCAAGAGACCCAGTACTTC

D gene: -
CDR3 length: 15
clone size: -
V gene: TRBV28
J gene: TRBJ2-6
CDR3 protein: CASRGSSSGANVLTF
CDR3 DNA: TGTGCCAGCAGGGGTTCGAGCTCTGGGGCCAACGTCCTGACTTTC

D gene: -
CDR3 length: 14
clone size: few
V gene: TRBV6-1
J gene: TRBJ2-7
CDR3 protein: CASSSSRLTYEQYF
CDR3 DNA: TGTGCCAGCAGTTCCTCCCGCTTGACTTACGAGCAGTACTTC

D gene: TRBD2
CDR3 length: 17
clone size: once
V gene: TRBV2
J gene: TRBJ2-5
CDR3 protein: CASRNSGGKRGQETQYF
CDR3 DNA: TGTGCCAGCAGGAATAGCGGGGGGAAAAGAGGGCAAGAGACCCAGTACTTC

D gene: -
CDR3 length: 18
clone size: -
V gene: TRBV7-9
J gene: TRBJ1-6
CDR3 protein: CASSSGISPLPYNSPLHF
CDR3 DNA: TGTGCCAGCAGCTCCGGAATCAGCCCTTTACCCTATAATTCACCCCTCCACTTT

D gene: TRBD2
CDR3 length: 16
clone size: -
V gene: TRBV11-2
J gene: TRBJ2-3
CDR3 protein: CASSSSGVISTDTQYF
CDR3 DNA: TGTGCCAGCAGCTCTAGCGGGGTTATAAGCACAGATACGCAGTATTTT

D gene: -
CDR3 length: 12
clone size: -
V gene: TRBV6-5
J gene: TRBJ1-1
CDR3 protein: CASSYDRTEAFF
CDR3 DNA: TGTGCCAGCAGTTACGACAGAACTGAAGCTTTCTTT

D gene: -
CDR3 length: 14
clone size: -
V gene: TRBV18
J gene: TRBJ2-3
CDR3 protein: CASSPLGGGDTQYF
CDR3 DNA: TGTGCCAGCTCACCTCTCGGGGGAGGAGATACGCAGTATTTT

D gene: TRBD1
CDR3 length: 18
clone size: -
V gene: TRBV7-8
J gene: TRBJ1-5
CDR3 protein: CASSLRPGQGAFNQPQHF
CDR3 DNA: TGTGCCAGCAGCTTGAGACCGGGACAGGGCGCCTTCAATCAGCCCCAGCATTTT